This TCR beta chain was recovered during a study of regulatory T cells in long-lasting Graves disease. The CDR3 runs 16 residues. V lost 5 bases to trimming and J lost 2 bases, with 15 bases between them. Per the germline V gene, CDR1 is SGHTA and CDR2 is FQGNSA. The sample's time point: newly diagnosed GD, antithyroid drugs for less than 3 months. After RNA was extracted from PBMCs, the TCR library was made from it. Through Arm-PCR of CDR3 regions and iRepertoire HTBI primers, TCR beta libraries were built. TCRdb fed the multiplex PCR reads into MiXCR, producing one record per CDR3 protein. The table has roughly 360,000 distinct CDR3 sequences, about an eighth seen once. This clonotype was observed at least ten times. This sample also appeared in a second study, on T cells in Graves' hyperthyroidism and ophthalmopathy. That paper adds: The study used the HTBI primer set for a first-round RT-PCR of the TCR CDR3.

This receptor was obtained from a woman in her late teens or twenties with Graves disease. The chain joins TRBV7-2 to TRBJ1-4; D perhaps matches TRBD1 (6 bases). The sequenced sample was peripheral blood mononuclear cells (PBMCs), obtained at new diagnosis, from a patient treated with antithyroid drugs. CDR3 sequence: CASSPGGGMTNEKLFF. In nucleotides, the CDR3 is TGTGCCAGCAGCCCCGGGGGGGGCATGACTAATGAAAAACTGTTTTTT.